Listed below are T cell receptor beta chains from one sample, sequenced in a study of blood T cell repertoires in COVID-19. Measured with immunoSEQ multiplex PCR; TCRdb has only the in-frame clones, and not every one. Of 95,000 to 150,000 clones detected, roughly 87% appear once; the ten largest clones hold roughly 10%. Input material: peripheral blood. Receptors were obtained from an elderly man with acute or convalescent COVID-19. CDR3s include the opening cysteine and the closing phenylalanine or tryptophan. The order of the fields is V gene, D gene, J gene, CDR3 length, CDR3 protein. D genes are given only for firm matches.

v_call: TRBV19
d_call: TRBD1
j_call: TRBJ1-1
cdr3_length: 17
cdr3_aa: CASKPPGQGFMNTEAFF

v_call: TRBV27
d_call: TRBD2
j_call: TRBJ2-7
cdr3_length: 17
cdr3_aa: CASSFGGGSGRGYEQYF

v_call: TRBV2
d_call: .
j_call: TRBJ2-7
cdr3_length: 13
cdr3_aa: CASRSQGIDEQYF

v_call: TRBV5-1
d_call: .
j_call: TRBJ1-2
cdr3_length: 13
cdr3_aa: CASSLALGGGYTF

v_call: TRBV11-2
d_call: TRBD2
j_call: TRBJ2-1
cdr3_length: 16
cdr3_aa: CASSRSTRGGPQEQFF

v_call: TRBV7-2
d_call: TRBD1
j_call: TRBJ2-7
cdr3_length: 15
cdr3_aa: CASSPTGTASYEQYF

v_call: TRBV11-2
d_call: .
j_call: TRBJ2-5
cdr3_length: 14
cdr3_aa: CASSFTRDQETQYF

v_call: TRBV2
d_call: TRBD1
j_call: TRBJ1-1
cdr3_length: 15
cdr3_aa: CASSVRDRANTEAFF

v_call: TRBV28
d_call: .
j_call: TRBJ1-4
cdr3_length: 14
cdr3_aa: CASSFFGAWEKLFF

v_call: TRBV28
d_call: .
j_call: TRBJ1-6
cdr3_length: 14
cdr3_aa: CASSLRQQDSPLHF

v_call: TRBV3-1/TRBV3-2
d_call: TRBD1
j_call: TRBJ1-2
cdr3_length: 14
cdr3_aa: CASSSGQGNYGYTF

v_call: TRBV4-3
d_call: .
j_call: TRBJ1-1
cdr3_length: 16
cdr3_aa: CASSQDPDRFNTEAFF

v_call: TRBV28
d_call: TRBD1
j_call: TRBJ1-4
cdr3_length: 12
cdr3_aa: CASSTPTGELFF

v_call: TRBV19
d_call: .
j_call: TRBJ1-5
cdr3_length: 15
cdr3_aa: CASSLAGWYNQPQHF

v_call: TRBV11-3
d_call: TRBD1
j_call: TRBJ2-1
cdr3_length: 17
cdr3_aa: CASSVNRGKNAYNEQFF

v_call: TRBV3-1/TRBV3-2
d_call: .
j_call: TRBJ2-1
cdr3_length: 16
cdr3_aa: CASSPSGTISYNEQFF

v_call: TRBV23-1
d_call: TRBD2
j_call: TRBJ2-3
cdr3_length: 14
cdr3_aa: CASSGTSRTDTQYF

v_call: TRBV5-1
d_call: TRBD2
j_call: TRBJ2-1
cdr3_length: 15
cdr3_aa: CASSPSGGTYNEQFF

v_call: TRBV3-1/TRBV3-2
d_call: .
j_call: TRBJ2-1
cdr3_length: 18
cdr3_aa: CASSPRGTGSSSYNEQFF

v_call: TRBV5-4
d_call: TRBD2
j_call: TRBJ2-3
cdr3_length: 17
cdr3_aa: CASSPEGLAGTTDTQYF

v_call: TRBV27
d_call: .
j_call: TRBJ2-5
cdr3_length: 13
cdr3_aa: CASRAGTQETQYF

v_call: TRBV7-9
d_call: .
j_call: TRBJ2-7
cdr3_length: 13
cdr3_aa: CASSLEGLGEQYF

v_call: TRBV5-4
d_call: .
j_call: TRBJ2-5
cdr3_length: 15
cdr3_aa: CASSWKTGSQETQYF

v_call: TRBV5-1
d_call: TRBD2
j_call: TRBJ2-1
cdr3_length: 15
cdr3_aa: CASSLGGSSYNEQFF

v_call: TRBV29-1
d_call: .
j_call: TRBJ1-1
cdr3_length: 12
cdr3_aa: CSGGHMNTEAFF

v_call: TRBV10-3
d_call: .
j_call: TRBJ1-2
cdr3_length: 13
cdr3_aa: CAGTGTPAGGYTF

v_call: TRBV13
d_call: .
j_call: TRBJ1-3
cdr3_length: 13
cdr3_aa: CASSRTAGNTIYF

v_call: TRBV5-1
d_call: TRBD2
j_call: TRBJ2-4
cdr3_length: 15
cdr3_aa: CASSLGGAGKNIQYF

v_call: TRBV6-5
d_call: .
j_call: TRBJ1-4
cdr3_length: 13
cdr3_aa: CASGLAGNEKLFF

v_call: TRBV9
d_call: TRBD2
j_call: TRBJ2-1
cdr3_length: 14
cdr3_aa: CASSAPGRDNEQFF

v_call: TRBV5-5
d_call: TRBD1
j_call: TRBJ1-2
cdr3_length: 15
cdr3_aa: CASSTGVGLSGGYTF